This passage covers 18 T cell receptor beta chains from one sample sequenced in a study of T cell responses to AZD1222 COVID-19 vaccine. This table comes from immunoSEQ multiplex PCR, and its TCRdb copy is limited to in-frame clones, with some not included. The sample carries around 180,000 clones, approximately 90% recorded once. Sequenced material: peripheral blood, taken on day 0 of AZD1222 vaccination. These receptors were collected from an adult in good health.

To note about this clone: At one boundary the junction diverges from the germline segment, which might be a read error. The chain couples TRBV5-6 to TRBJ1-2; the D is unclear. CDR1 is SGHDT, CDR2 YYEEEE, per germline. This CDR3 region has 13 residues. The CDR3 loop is CASSLAGPGGYTF. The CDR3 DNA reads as TGTGCCAGTAGCTTGGCCGGCCCGGGGGGCTACACCTTC.

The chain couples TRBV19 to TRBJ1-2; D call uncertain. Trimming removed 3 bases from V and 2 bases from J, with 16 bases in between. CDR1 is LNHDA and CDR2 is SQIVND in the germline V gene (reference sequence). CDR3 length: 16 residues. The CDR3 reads CASSIEPGRSNYGYTF. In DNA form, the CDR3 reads TGTGCCAGTAGTATTGAGCCAGGACGGTCGAACTATGGCTACACCTTC.

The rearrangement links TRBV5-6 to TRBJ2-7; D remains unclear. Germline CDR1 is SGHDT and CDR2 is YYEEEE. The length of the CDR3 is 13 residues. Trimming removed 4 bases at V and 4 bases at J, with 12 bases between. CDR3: CASSAPDRYEQYF. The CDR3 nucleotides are TGTGCCAGCAGCGCGCCTGACCGATACGAGCAGTACTTC.

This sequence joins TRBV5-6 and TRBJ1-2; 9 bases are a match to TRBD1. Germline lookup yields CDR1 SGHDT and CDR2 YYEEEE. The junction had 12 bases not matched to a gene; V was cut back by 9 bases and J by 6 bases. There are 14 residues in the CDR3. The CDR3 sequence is CATRGQGRGDGYTF. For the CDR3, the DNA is TGTGCCACCCGAGGACAGGGGAGGGGTGATGGCTACACCTTC.

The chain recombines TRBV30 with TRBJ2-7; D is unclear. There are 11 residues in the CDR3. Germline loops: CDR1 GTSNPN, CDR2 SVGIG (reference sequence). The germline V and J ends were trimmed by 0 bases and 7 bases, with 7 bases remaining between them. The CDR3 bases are TGTGCCTGGAGTGTACTGTTGGAGCAGTACTTC. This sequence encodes CAWSVLLEQYF.

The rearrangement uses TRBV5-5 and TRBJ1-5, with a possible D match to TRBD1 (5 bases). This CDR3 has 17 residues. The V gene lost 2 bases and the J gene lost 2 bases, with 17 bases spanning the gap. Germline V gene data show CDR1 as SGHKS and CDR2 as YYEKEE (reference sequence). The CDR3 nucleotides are TGTGCCAGCAGCTTAGCGGCAGGGATCAGAGGCAATCAGCCCCAGCATTTT. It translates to CASSLAAGIRGNQPQHF.

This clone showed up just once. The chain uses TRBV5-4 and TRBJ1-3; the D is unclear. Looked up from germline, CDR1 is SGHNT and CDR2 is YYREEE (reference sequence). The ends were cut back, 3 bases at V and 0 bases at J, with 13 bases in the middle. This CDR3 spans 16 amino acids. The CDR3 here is CASSWEGAYSGNTIYF. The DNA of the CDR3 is TGTGCCAGCAGCTGGGAAGGCGCCTACTCTGGAAACACCATATATTTT.

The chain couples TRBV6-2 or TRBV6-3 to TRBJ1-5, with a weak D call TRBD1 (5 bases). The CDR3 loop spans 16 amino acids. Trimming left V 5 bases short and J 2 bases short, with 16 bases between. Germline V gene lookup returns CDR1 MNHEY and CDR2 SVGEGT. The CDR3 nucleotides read TGTGCCAGCAGTAGACGAGATTCGGGGCGCAATCAGCCCCAGCATTTT. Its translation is CASSRRDSGRNQPQHF.

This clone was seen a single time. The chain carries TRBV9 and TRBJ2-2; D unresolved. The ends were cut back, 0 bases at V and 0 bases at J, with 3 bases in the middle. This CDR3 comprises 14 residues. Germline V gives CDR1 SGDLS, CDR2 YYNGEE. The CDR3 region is CASSVEPNTGELFF. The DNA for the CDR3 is TGTGCCAGCAGCGTAGAACCGAACACCGGGGAGCTGTTTTTT.

The CDR3 loop reads CASSSAGVPGNEQFF. The CDR3 nucleotides read TGTGCCAGCAGCTCCGCAGGGGTACCGGGGAATGAGCAGTTCTTC. The rearrangement joins TRBV11-3 to TRBJ2-1; tentative D call: TRBD1 (6 bases). V dropped 4 bases and J dropped 7 bases, with 17 bases sitting between them. The germline V gene has CDR1 SGHNT and CDR2 YENEEA. The CDR3 consists of 15 residues. The full variable domain, with the rest looked up from reference TRBV11-3 and TRBJ2-1, is EAGVVQSPRYKIIEKKQPVAFWCNPISGHNTLYWYLQNLGQGPELLIRYENEEAVDDSQLPKDRFSAERLKGVDSTLKIQPAELGDSAVYLCASSSAGVPGNEQFFGPGTRLTVL.

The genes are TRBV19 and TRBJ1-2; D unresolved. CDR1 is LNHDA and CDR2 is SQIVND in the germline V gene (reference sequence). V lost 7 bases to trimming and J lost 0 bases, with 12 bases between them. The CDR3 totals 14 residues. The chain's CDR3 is CASTTAIPNYGYTF. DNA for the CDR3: TGTGCCAGTACCACAGCTATTCCTAACTATGGCTACACCTTC.

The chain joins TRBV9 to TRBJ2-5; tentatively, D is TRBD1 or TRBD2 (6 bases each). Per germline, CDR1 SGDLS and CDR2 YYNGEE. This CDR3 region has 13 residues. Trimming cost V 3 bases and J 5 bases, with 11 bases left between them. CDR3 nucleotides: TGTGCCAGCAGCGCCAGAGGGGGGGAGACCCAGTACTTC. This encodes CASSARGGETQYF.

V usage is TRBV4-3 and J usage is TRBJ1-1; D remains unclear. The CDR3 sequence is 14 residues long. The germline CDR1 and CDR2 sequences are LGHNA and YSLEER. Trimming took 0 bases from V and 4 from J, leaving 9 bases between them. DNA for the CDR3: TGCGCCAGCAGCCAAGATTCCCAACGCACTGAAGCTTTCTTT. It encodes CASSQDSQRTEAFF.

This CDR3 is CASKPTGGSYNSPLHF. The CDR3 DNA reads as TGCGCCAGCAAACCTACAGGGGGCTCCTATAATTCACCCCTCCACTTT. This sequence joins TRBV5-1 and TRBJ1-6, with 8 nucleotides matching TRBD1. V shed 6 bases, J shed 0 bases, and the junction held 5 bases outside the gene matches. This CDR3 is 16 amino acids long. CDR1 is SGHRS and CDR2 is YFSETQ in the germline V gene.

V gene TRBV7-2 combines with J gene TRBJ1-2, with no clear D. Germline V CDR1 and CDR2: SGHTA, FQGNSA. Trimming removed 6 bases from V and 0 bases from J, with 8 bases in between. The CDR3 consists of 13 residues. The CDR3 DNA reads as TGTGCCAGCAGGGGAAGGGCTAACTATGGCTACACCTTC. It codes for CASRGRANYGYTF. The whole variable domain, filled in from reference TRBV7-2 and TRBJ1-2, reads GAGVSQSPSNKVTEKGKDVELRCDPISGHTALYWYRQSLGQGLEFLIYFQGNSAPDKSGLPSDRFSAERTGGSVSTLTIQRTQQEDSAVYLCASRGRANYGYTFGSGTRLTVV.

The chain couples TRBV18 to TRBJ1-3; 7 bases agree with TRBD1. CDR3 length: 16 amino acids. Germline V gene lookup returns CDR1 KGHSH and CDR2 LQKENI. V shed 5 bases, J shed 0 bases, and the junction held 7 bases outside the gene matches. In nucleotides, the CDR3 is TGTGCCAGCTCAGCCGGACAGGCCGGCTCTGGAAACACCATATATTTT. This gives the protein CASSAGQAGSGNTIYF.

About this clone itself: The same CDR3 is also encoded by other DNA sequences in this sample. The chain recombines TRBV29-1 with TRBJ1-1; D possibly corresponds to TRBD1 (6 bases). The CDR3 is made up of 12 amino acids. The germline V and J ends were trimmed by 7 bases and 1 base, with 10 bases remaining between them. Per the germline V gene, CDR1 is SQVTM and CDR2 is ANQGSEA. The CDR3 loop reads CSAGQTNTEAFF. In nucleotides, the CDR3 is TGCAGCGCCGGACAGACGAACACTGAAGCTTTCTTT.

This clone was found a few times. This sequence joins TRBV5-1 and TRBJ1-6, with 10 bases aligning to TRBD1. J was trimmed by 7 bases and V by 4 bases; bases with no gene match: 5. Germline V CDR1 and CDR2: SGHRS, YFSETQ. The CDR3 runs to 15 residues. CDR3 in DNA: TGCGCCAGCAGCGGAGGGACAGGGGCGAATTCACCCCTCCACTTT. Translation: CASSGGTGANSPLHF. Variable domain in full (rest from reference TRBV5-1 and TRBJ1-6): KAGVTQTPRYLIKTRGQQVTLSCSPISGHRSVSWYQQTPGQGLQFLFEYFSETQRNKGNFPGRFSGRQFSNSRSEMNVSTLELGDSALYLCASSGGTGANSPLHFGNGTRLTVT.